These 26 T cell receptor beta chains share one sample of origin, sequenced in a study of early T cells in non-severe SARS-CoV-2 infection. TCRdb independently ran MiXCR on the 5' RACE reads; one entry per CDR3 protein. The data show 35,000 to 45,000 distinct CDR3 sequences, approximately 5% seen once. The sample was whole blood. The receptor set was obtained from an adult who was a healthcare worker with PCR-confirmed SARS-CoV-2 infection or an uninfected control (not recorded which).

This clonotype was counted many times. The chain combines TRBV27 with TRBJ1-4, with D unresolved. The CDR3 is 13 amino acids. Per the germline V gene, CDR1 is MNHEY and CDR2 is SMNVEV (reference sequence). Between the trimmed V and J ends, which lost 7 bases and 8 bases, there was a span of 14 bases. The CDR3 region is CASTSDWEEKLFF. The CDR3 region has the DNA TGTGCCAGCACCTCAGATTGGGAGGAAAAACTGTTTTTT. The variable domain in full, with the rest retrieved from reference TRBV27 and TRBJ1-4, is EAQVTQNPRYLITVTGKKLTVTCSQNMNHEYMSWYRQDPGLGLRQIYYSMNVEVTDKGDVPEGYKVSRKEKRNFPLILESPSPNQTSLYFCASTSDWEEKLFFGSGTQLSVL.

This clonotype was detected ten times or more. J is TRBJ2-5 and V is TRBV12-3 or TRBV12-4, with 9 nucleotides matching TRBD1. The CDR3 loop spans 16 amino acids. V lost 4 bases to trimming and J lost 2 bases; unmatched junction nucleotides: 8. This chain's CDR3 is CASSSLTGQGQETQYF. The CDR3 DNA is TGTGCCAGCAGTTCTCTGACCGGACAGGGGCAAGAGACCCAGTACTTC.

The rearrangement uses TRBV5-4 and TRBJ2-7; 8 bases match TRBD2. The CDR3 spans 15 residues. CDR1 is SGHNT and CDR2 is YYREEE in the germline V gene (reference sequence). The V gene end was trimmed by 4 bases and the J gene end by 5 bases; junction bases not matched to a gene: 11. As DNA, the CDR3 is TGTGCCAGCAGCCCGGGAGGGGACGTCCGTGACGAGCAGTACTTC. Protein product: CASSPGGDVRDEQYF.

This clonotype was seen repeatedly, ten times or more. The V call is TRBV5-5, the J call TRBJ2-7; 12 bases agree with TRBD2. The CDR3 is 16 amino acids. Trimming at V came to 5 bases and at J to 6 bases, leaving 12 bases not matched to a gene. Germline CDR1 reads SGHKS; CDR2 reads YYEKEE (reference sequence). CDR3 in amino acids: CASSSATSGGLREQYF. The CDR3, as DNA: TGTGCCAGCAGTAGCGCGACTAGCGGGGGACTACGCGAGCAGTACTTC. The full variable domain, with the rest looked up from reference TRBV5-5 and TRBJ2-7, is DAGVTQSPTHLIKTRGQQVTLRCSPISGHKSVSWYQQVLGQGPQFIFQYYEKEERGRGNFPDRFSARQFPNYSSELNVNALLLGDSALYLCASSSATSGGLREQYFGPGTRLTVT.

The V and J genes are TRBV27 and TRBJ2-3; TRBD1 is a possible D gene (6 bases). CDR1 and CDR2 (germline): MNHEY, SMNVEV (reference sequence). CDR3 length: 15 amino acids. V was trimmed by 3 bases and J by 4 bases, leaving 14 bases between them. The CDR3 nucleotides are TGTGCCAGCAGTTTGCAGGGGAACAGTGCAGATACGCAGTATTTT. This encodes CASSLQGNSADTQYF.

This clonotype was detected many times. The chain carries TRBV6-5 and TRBJ2-1; tentatively, D is TRBD1 (6 bases). This CDR3 spans 15 amino acids. V lost 6 bases to trimming and J lost 2 bases, with 14 bases between them. Per the germline V gene, CDR1 is MNHEY and CDR2 is SVGAGI. The chain's CDR3 is CASRRRQDPYNEQFF. In nucleotides, the CDR3 is TGTGCCAGCAGACGCCGACAGGATCCCTACAATGAGCAGTTCTTC.

This clonotype was found many times. The chain joins TRBV18 to TRBJ2-5; TRBD1 or TRBD2 may be the D gene (6 bases each). Germline loops: CDR1 KGHSH, CDR2 LQKENI. The V end was cut by 3 bases, the J end by 5 bases, with 13 bases between. This CDR3 contains 14 residues. CDR3 in amino acids: CASSPPGGLETQYF. The CDR3 nucleotides read TGTGCCAGCTCACCCCCCGGGGGCCTGGAGACCCAGTACTTC.

Turning to this clonotype: This clone may be a read error of a much larger clone one base away. The rearrangement links TRBV6-5 to TRBJ1-2; D unresolved. This CDR3 comprises 15 residues. The germline CDR1 and CDR2 sequences are MNHEY and SVGAGI. V lost 6 bases, J lost 4 bases, and 18 bases lay in between. The CDR3 reads CASRSTVGAGYGYTF. In DNA, the CDR3 is TGTGCCAGCAGATCTACAGTGGGCGCCGGCTATGGCTACACCTTC.

This clonotype was found many times. The chain employs TRBV20-1 and TRBJ2-5; 8 bases line up with TRBD2. The germline V gene encodes CDR1 DFQATT and CDR2 SNEGSKA (reference sequence). Losses at the gene ends were 3 bases for V and 5 bases for J; bases not matched to a gene: 11. The CDR3 has 15 residues. The chain's CDR3 is CSASTSGGDGETQYF. Here the CDR3 DNA reads TGCAGTGCTAGCACCAGCGGGGGTGACGGGGAGACCCAGTACTTC.

In its sample, this clonotype was seen many times. CDR3 in amino acids: CASSTAEKLETQYF. The CDR3 DNA reads TGTGCCAGCTCAACGGCCGAAAAGCTTGAGACCCAGTACTTC. The chain couples TRBV18 to TRBJ2-5; D is uncertain. Trimming left V 5 bases short and J 5 bases short, with 15 bases between. The CDR3 is made up of 14 amino acids. Germline V CDR1 and CDR2: KGHSH, LQKENI.

This clonotype occurred many times. The rearrangement joins TRBV30 to TRBJ2-1; D is perhaps TRBD2 (6 bases). CDR3 length: 12 residues. Trimming took 8 bases from V and 9 from J, leaving 17 bases between them. CDR1 is GTSNPN and CDR2 is SVGIG in the germline V gene (reference sequence). CDR3: CALLPRGGEQFF. For the CDR3, the DNA is TGTGCCCTGCTACCCCGGGGAGGTGAGCAGTTCTTC.

The chain employs TRBV12-3 or TRBV12-4 and TRBJ2-1; 12 nucleotides agree with TRBD2. The CDR3 spans 16 residues. After removal of 1 base from V and 7 bases from J, the junction contained 5 bases not matched to a gene. CDR3 in DNA: TGTGCCAGCAGTTTAGGGGCTAGCGGGAGGGGGAATGAGCAGTTCTTC. It yields the protein CASSLGASGRGNEQFF.

V and J are TRBV14 and TRBJ2-7; D unclear. The CDR3 consists of 15 residues. Germline V gives CDR1 SGHDN, CDR2 FVKESK. Trimming removed 4 bases from V and 0 bases from J, with 13 bases in between. In DNA form, the CDR3 reads TGTGCCAGCAGCCTATGGGCTTCCCACTCCTACGAGCAGTACTTC. Encoded protein: CASSLWASHSYEQYF.

The V gene is TRBV30, the J gene TRBJ1-1; 11 bases line up with TRBD1. J was trimmed by 1 base and V by 4 bases; bases with no gene match: 11. Germline V gene lookup returns CDR1 GTSNPN and CDR2 SVGIG (reference sequence). This CDR3 has 17 residues. This CDR3 reads CAWKWGTGGMRNTEAFF. CDR3 in DNA: TGTGCCTGGAAATGGGGGACAGGGGGAATGCGGAACACTGAAGCTTTCTTT. Based on the CDR3 plus reference TRBV30 and TRBJ1-1, the full variable domain is SQTIHQWPATLVQPVGSPLSLECTVEGTSNPNLYWYRQAAGRGLQLLFYSVGIGQISSEVPQNLSASRPQDRQFILSSKKLLLSDSGFYLCAWKWGTGGMRNTEAFFGQGTRLTVV.

In this sample, this clonotype turned up many times. The chain combines TRBV20-1 with TRBJ2-5; TRBD2 agrees at 9 bases. V lost 6 bases and J lost 9; bases outside the gene matches: 11. The CDR3 runs to 13 residues. Germline V gene sequence: CDR1 DFQATT, CDR2 SNEGSKA (reference sequence). The CDR3 region is CSALKGLAGPQYF. Written as DNA, the CDR3 is TGCAGTGCCCTTAAGGGCCTAGCGGGGCCCCAGTACTTC.

The CDR3 DNA reads TGCGCCAGCAGCTTTCAGGGGGGCGACACTGAAGCTTTCTTT. Its translation: CASSFQGGDTEAFF. The V gene is TRBV5-1, the J gene TRBJ1-1; 7 bases match TRBD1. The V segment lost 2 bases and the J segment 3 bases; nucleotides outside the gene matches: 4. The length of the CDR3 is 14 residues. The germline CDR1 and CDR2 sequences are SGHRS and YFSETQ.

This clonotype was detected many times. V usage is TRBV18 and J usage is TRBJ1-5, with D perhaps TRBD1 (5 bases). Germline V CDR1 and CDR2: KGHSH, LQKENI. V dropped 3 bases and J dropped 5 bases, with 14 bases sitting between them. CDR3 length equals 15 residues. For the CDR3, the DNA is TGTGCCAGCTCACCGGGCTCGGGGGAGGATCAGCCCCAGCATTTT. Translation: CASSPGSGEDQPQHF.

There are many counts of this clonotype. The chain joins TRBV12-3 or TRBV12-4 to TRBJ2-1; D remains ambiguous. The CDR3 is 14 amino acids. The ends were cut back, 6 bases at V and 5 bases at J, with 14 bases in the middle. This CDR3 is CASSSGPGHNEQFF. The CDR3 DNA is TGTGCCAGCAGCTCCGGGCCCGGGCACAATGAGCAGTTCTTC.

In this sample, this clonotype turned up many times. The chain is built from TRBV7-2 and TRBJ1-4; unclear D gene. CDR3 length: 15 amino acids. From germline, CDR1 is SGHTA and CDR2 FQGNSA. V lost 2 bases and J 8 bases, leaving 15 bases between the germline ends. CDR3 loop: CASSLKAPTGEKLFF. The CDR3, as DNA: TGTGCCAGCAGCTTAAAGGCCCCTACGGGGGAAAAACTGTTTTTT.

This clonotype has ten or more counts. This chain uses TRBV15 with TRBJ1-1; TRBD1 is a possible D gene (6 bases). The germline V gene encodes CDR1 LNHNV and CDR2 YYDKDF (reference sequence). The ends were cut back, 5 bases at V and 8 bases at J, with 12 bases in the middle. CDR3 length: 12 amino acids. The DNA of the CDR3 is TGTGCCACCAGCGGGCCGGGACACGAAGCTTTCTTT. Translated: CATSGPGHEAFF.

Ten or more counts support this clonotype. The chain uses TRBV10-1 and TRBJ2-3, with unresolved D. Deletions cut 3 bases from V and 4 bases from J, with 14 bases between. The CDR3 spans 15 residues. Germline assignment: CDR1 WNHNN and CDR2 SYGVQD (reference sequence). In DNA, the CDR3 is TGCGCCAGCAGTGAAGGGCAGCGCGATGCAGATACGCAGTATTTT. Translated: CASSEGQRDADTQYF.

Many counts were recorded for this clonotype. The rearrangement links TRBV7-2 to TRBJ1-1; D call uncertain. The CDR3 covers 13 residues. Trimming removed 8 bases from V and 4 bases from J, with 14 bases in between. Germline loops: CDR1 SGHTA, CDR2 FQGNSA. In DNA form, the CDR3 reads TGTGCCAGCTCGGTAAGAGCAAGCACTGAAGCTTTCTTT. Translating gives CASSVRASTEAFF.

The chain uses TRBV3-1 and TRBJ1-1; D is undetermined. V was pared by 4 bases and J by 4 bases, with 13 bases between. Germline V gives CDR1 LGHDT, CDR2 YNNKEL (reference sequence). This CDR3 has 14 residues. DNA for the CDR3: TGTGCCAGCAGCCTACGGGAAACCGGCACTGAAGCTTTCTTT. It yields the protein CASSLRETGTEAFF.

This clonotype has just a few counts. The chain joins TRBV10-2 to TRBJ2-7; 13 nucleotides line up with TRBD2. Trimming cost V 3 bases and J 5 bases; bases outside gene matches: 10. Germline V CDR1 and CDR2: WSHSY, SAAADI. CDR3 length: 17 residues. The CDR3: CASSEPGLAGNVHEQYF. The CDR3 DNA is TGCGCCAGCAGTGAACCGGGACTAGCGGGAAACGTCCACGAGCAGTACTTC.

This clonotype showed up many times. The rearrangement uses TRBV11-2 and TRBJ2-1, with D perhaps TRBD1 or TRBD2 (5 bases each). The CDR3 is made up of 16 amino acids. Germline CDR1 SGHAT, CDR2 FQNNGV. Trimming took 4 bases from V and 0 from J, leaving 13 bases between them. In DNA form, the CDR3 reads TGTGCCAGCAGCTACGCAGGGACCCGCTCCTACAATGAGCAGTTCTTC. Amino acid sequence: CASSYAGTRSYNEQFF.

This clonotype was observed at least ten times. The chain combines TRBV27 with TRBJ1-6; 7 bases align to TRBD1. This CDR3 is built from 15 residues. Germline V gene data show CDR1 as MNHEY and CDR2 as SMNVEV (reference sequence). V dropped 3 bases and J dropped 7; count of bases not matched to a gene: 6. The CDR3 loop is CASSFYLGQNSPLHF. The CDR3 DNA is TGTGCCAGCAGTTTTTATTTGGGACAGAATTCACCCCTCCACTTT.